The present entry profiles one T cell receptor (beta chain) with its context. The antigen is unknown. Sequencing used immunoSEQ multiplex PCR; TCRdb keeps in-frame clones, though not all of them. Of tens of thousands of clones in the sample, 85% to 90% were seen once. V lost 7 bases and J lost 1, with 5 bases in between. This CDR3 spans 11 amino acids. Per germline, CDR1 MNHEY and CDR2 SMNVEV (reference sequence). Time point of the sample: peripheral blood 6 weeks after treatment start. All patients handed over anywhere from 1 to 8 samples, pretreatment and on-treatment. The data belong to a study of PD-L1 blockade in urothelial cancer. About the research overall: Analysis of the blood was performed 3 weeks (second dose) and 6 weeks after treatment start. Study results and caveats: Sub-median blood TCR clonality before treatment predicted longer survival. Durable-benefit patients expanded tumor-associated blood clones more at 3 weeks.

V gene TRBV27 combines with J gene TRBJ2-7; no clear D gene. The clonotype originates from a man aged 55 to 70 with urothelial cancer. The sample was PBMCs, taken around atezolizumab (anti-PD-L1) treatment. Here the CDR3 DNA reads TGTGCCAGCACTCTATCCTACGAGCAGTACTTC. Translating it yields CASTLSYEQYF.